The 10 T cell receptor beta chains below were found in one sample sequenced in a study of blood T cell repertoires in COVID-19. The table came from immunoSEQ multiplex PCR; TCRdb's copy has only in-frame clones and leaves some out. This table holds about 370,000 clones, roughly nine tenths found once. Sequenced material: PBMCs or T cells enriched from blood (not recorded which). The source is a middle-aged woman who had been exposed to COVID-19.

The table lists this clone with a few counts. The chain carries TRBV19 and TRBJ2-7, with TRBD2 identical over 11 bases. This CDR3 is built from 15 residues. The V segment lost 1 base and the J segment 2 bases; nucleotides outside the gene matches: 1. Per germline, CDR1 LNHDA and CDR2 SQIVND (reference sequence). CDR3 region: CASSIGTSGPYEQYF. The CDR3 region has the DNA TGTGCCAGTAGTATAGGGACTAGCGGGCCCTACGAGCAGTACTTC.

The chain links TRBV5-1 to TRBJ2-1; tentatively, D is TRBD1 (5 bases). The CDR3 is 15 residues long. With 0 bases removed from V and 2 bases from J, the gap between germline ends came to 9 bases. CDR1 and CDR2 from the germline V gene are SGHRS and YFSETQ. CDR3 DNA sequence: TGCGCCAGCAGCTTGGTACAGGAACCCTACAATGAGCAGTTCTTC. This sequence encodes CASSLVQEPYNEQFF.

The chain uses TRBV15 and TRBJ1-1; TRBD1 might be the D (5 bases). Germline V gene lookup returns CDR1 LNHNV and CDR2 YYDKDF (reference sequence). Trimming shortened V by 0 bases and J by 4 bases, and 9 bases separated the two germline ends. The CDR3 totals 14 residues. The CDR3 coding sequence is TGTGCCACCAGCAGAGACAGGGATGCCACTGAAGCTTTCTTT. It yields the protein CATSRDRDATEAFF.

This sequence joins TRBV30 and TRBJ1-1, with D perhaps TRBD1 (5 bases). CDR1 and CDR2 (germline): GTSNPN, SVGIG (reference sequence). Trimming stripped 1 base from V and 10 bases from J, with 10 bases between. The CDR3 is made up of 11 amino acids. Here the CDR3 DNA reads TGTGCCTGGAGTGAGGGGCCTAGAGCTTTCTTT. This encodes CAWSEGPRAFF. Supplemented by reference TRBV30 and TRBJ1-1, the full variable domain reads SQTIHQWPATLVQPVGSPLSLECTVEGTSNPNLYWYRQAAGRGLQLLFYSVGIGQISSEVPQNLSASRPQDRQFILSSKKLLLSDSGFYLCAWSEGPRAFFGQGTRLTVV.

The rearrangement links TRBV7-9 to TRBJ1-2; the D gene is possibly TRBD1 (5 bases). This CDR3 contains 13 residues. Trimming left V 7 bases short and J 4 bases short, with 13 bases between. The germline V gene encodes CDR1 SEHNR and CDR2 FQNEAQ (reference sequence). The CDR3, as DNA: TGTGCCAGCACCCCGCAGGGAACCTATGGCTACACCTTC. Translation gives CASTPQGTYGYTF.

V and J are TRBV11-3 and TRBJ1-1, with D possibly being TRBD1 (5 bases). V was clipped by 1 base and J by 4 bases, with 10 bases between them. The germline V gene has CDR1 SGHNT and CDR2 YENEEA. CDR3 size: 14 residues. The CDR3 protein is CASSLVGEGTEAFF. In DNA, the CDR3 is TGTGCCAGCAGCTTAGTAGGGGAGGGCACTGAAGCTTTCTTT.

The chain couples TRBV7-2 to TRBJ2-3; a weak D match, TRBD2 (6 bases). With 2 bases removed from V and 2 bases from J, the gap between germline ends came to 20 bases. CDR1 is SGHTA and CDR2 is FQGNSA in the germline V gene. The CDR3 has 18 residues. The CDR3 coding sequence is TGTGCCAGCAGCTTAAAAGGACGGGGGAGAGCGTTCACAGATACGCAGTATTTT. Its translation: CASSLKGRGRAFTDTQYF.

The rearrangement uses TRBV5-6 and TRBJ1-5; the match to TRBD1 covers 7 bases. Unmatched junction bases numbered 7, after V lost 2 bases and J lost 5 bases. Per germline, CDR1 SGHDT and CDR2 YYEEEE. This CDR3 contains 15 residues. In nucleotides, the CDR3 is TGTGCCAGCAGCTTAGGCGACAGGGACGATCAGCCCCAGCATTTT. Translating it yields CASSLGDRDDQPQHF.

This clone was found once. The chain links TRBV9 to TRBJ2-6; 8 bases agree with TRBD1. The CDR3 runs to 18 residues. In germline, CDR1 is SGDLS, CDR2 YYNGEE. Trimming removed 0 bases from V and 1 base from J; junction bases left unmatched: 6. CDR3: CASSVDVTGGSGANVLTF. CDR3 nucleotide sequence: TGTGCCAGCAGCGTAGACGTTACAGGGGGATCTGGGGCCAACGTCCTGACTTTC.

V is TRBV7-2 and J is TRBJ2-1; D might be TRBD1 (6 bases). Trimming removed 1 base at V and 7 bases at J, with 11 bases between. CDR3 size: 14 residues. The V gene's germline CDR1 is SGHTA and CDR2 FQGNSA. The CDR3 sequence: CASSLVQGGNEQFF. Here the CDR3 DNA reads TGTGCCAGCAGCTTAGTACAGGGCGGGAATGAGCAGTTCTTC.